This T cell receptor (beta chain) comes out of a study of early T cells in non-severe SARS-CoV-2 infection. Looking at the study overall: Sequencing of bulk RNA from unsorted whole blood was done, without chain pairing.

This clonotype was seen repeatedly, ten times or more. Each single cDNA molecule received a unique molecular identifier. TCRdb called the 5' RACE reads again in MiXCR, with one record for every CDR3 protein. The sample has about 40,000 distinct CDR3 sequences, 4.5% to 5% seen once. V gave up 5 bases and J gave up 3 bases, with 17 bases separating them. There are 15 residues in the CDR3. Germline CDR1 is MDHEN and CDR2 is SYDVKM. The specimen was whole blood. The source of this sequence is an adult who was a healthcare worker with PCR-confirmed SARS-CoV-2 infection or an uninfected control (not recorded which). The rearrangement links TRBV28 to TRBJ2-7; the D gene is possibly TRBD1 (6 bases). CDR3 in DNA: TGTGCCAGCAGTCCGGGGACACGTTCGGGCTACGAGCAGTACTTC. This gives the protein CASSPGTRSGYEQYF.